This T cell receptor beta chain was sequenced during a study of sequential checkpoint blockade in melanoma. Study-wide context: Patients were randomized 1:1 to nivolumab-then-ipilimumab or ipilimumab-then-nivolumab first-line.

Germline V lookup: CDR1 MNHEY, CDR2 SVGAGI. The CDR3 spans 15 residues. Trimming at V came to 5 bases and at J to 6 bases, leaving 9 bases not matched to a gene. The treatment was: randomized to nivolumab then ipilimumab (arm A) or the reverse (arm B). DNA-damaging chemotherapy had not been given to any patient beforehand. From thawed PBMCs, live CD3+CD8+ cells negative for CD19 and CD56 were sorted. Measured with immunoSEQ multiplex PCR; TCRdb has only the in-frame clones, and not every one. The top ten clones hold about a quarter of a sample with about 5,200 clones, about 80% of them seen once. V is TRBV6-5 and J is TRBJ1-2, with TRBD1 matching over 10 bases. The clonotype was recovered from a human donor with melanoma. The specimen comprised CD8+ T cells sorted from blood (inferred from file names), sampled from a patient given nivolumab and ipilimumab in sequence. The CDR3: CASSPGTGVVNGYTF. DNA of the CDR3: TGTGCCAGCAGTCCCGGGACAGGGGTCGTTAATGGCTACACCTTC.